This T cell receptor (beta chain) is from a study of blood T cell repertoires in COVID-19. Across the whole study: Material from acute and convalescent COVID-19 was sourced from the United States, Italy and Spain. The cDNA or gDNA used as material had been derived from T cells, B-cell-depleted T cells, or PBMCs.

The CDR3 length is 13 residues. Trimming cost V 6 bases and J 9 bases, with 15 bases left between them. In the study's own analysis: Counts of nucleated cells, estimated from reference gene primer amplification, were obtained. Profiled with immunoSEQ multiplex PCR; TCRdb holds only in-frame clones, not every one. The V and J calls and clone size come from that table; D and trimming were worked out from the DNA. The data show almost 350,000 clones, approximately 89% seen once. The V gene is TRBV12-3 or TRBV12-4, the J gene TRBJ2-1; no clear D gene. The sample comprised peripheral blood. The sequence was obtained from a woman aged 55 to 70 with COVID-19, enrolled during active disease. CDR3 DNA: TGTGCCAGCAGCCCTCAGGATAACGGTGAGCAGTTCTTC. Its translation is CASSPQDNGEQFF.